This TCR beta chain appears in the sequencing data of a study of control samples from healthy donors and cancer patients. TCRdb's copy holds only in-frame clones and misses some; the assay was immunoSEQ multiplex PCR. Of around 200,000 clones in the sample, around 91% are singletons; the top ten hold about 1.6%. The V gene's germline CDR1 is SGHNT and CDR2 YYREEE (reference sequence). V trimming: 0 bases; J trimming: 5 bases; junction bases outside the gene matches: 9. The CDR3 covers 16 residues. The clonotype originates from a woman in her thirties in good health. The sequencing sample was made of blood. The gene calls are TRBV5-4 and TRBJ2-5; 8 positions match TRBD2. This chain's CDR3 is CASSLAGVAGLETQYF. In nucleotides, the CDR3 is TGTGCCAGCAGCTTGGCCGGGGTAGCGGGACTTGAGACCCAGTACTTC.